These T cell receptor beta chains were read from a single sample in a study of T cell responses to AZD1222 COVID-19 vaccine. Libraries were prepared by immunoSEQ multiplex PCR; TCRdb keeps only in-frame clonotypes and omits some of them. The sample has over 120,000 clones, approximately 92% seen once; the top ten hold around 3.5%. The sample consisted of peripheral blood, taken 28 days after the second AZD1222 dose. The receptors stem from an adult who received the AZD1222 COVID-19 vaccine. Each CDR3 is given with its conserved first and last residue. D genes are given only for firm matches. Clone size, where shown, is once, few, many, or a class for clones that have expanded.

CDR3 DNA	CDR3 protein	clone size	D gene	V gene	J gene
TGCAGCGTTGAACAGACAGGAGGGACTGAAGCTTTCTTT	CSVEQTGGTEAFF	.	.	TRBV29-1	TRBJ1-1
TGTGCCATCAGTGGGCAGGGGAGGGGGGAGCAGTTCTTC	CAISGQGRGEQFF	once	.	TRBV10-3	TRBJ2-1
TGTGCCAGCAGTCTAGGCAGGGACTGGGGCTACACCTTC	CASSLGRDWGYTF	.	.	TRBV12-3/TRBV12-4	TRBJ1-2
TGTGCCAGCAGCGTAGCGGTCAGCGGCTGGGGCTACACCTTC	CASSVAVSGWGYTF	.	.	TRBV9	TRBJ1-2
TGTGCCAGCAGTTTGAACCAAAACTATGGCTACACCTTC	CASSLNQNYGYTF	.	.	TRBV28	TRBJ1-2
TGTGCCATCAGTGGAACAGGGGGGAACACTGAAGCTTTCTTT	CAISGTGGNTEAFF	.	TRBD1	TRBV10-3	TRBJ1-1
TGTGCCAGCTCTCCAGAAGGGGATATCAATGAGCAGTTCTTC	CASSPEGDINEQFF	.	.	TRBV6-5	TRBJ2-1
TGTGCCAGCAGTTATAAGCGGGAGGGCCAGAATGAGCAGTTCTTC	CASSYKREGQNEQFF	.	TRBD2	TRBV6-6	TRBJ2-1
TGTGCCTGGAGTGTAGCGGGAGTGCGTGAGACCCAGTACTTC	CAWSVAGVRETQYF	.	TRBD2	TRBV30	TRBJ2-5
TGTGCCAGTGGACCCAGGGGGCGCGGTGGAAACACCATATATTTT	CASGPRGRGGNTIYF	.	TRBD1	TRBV19	TRBJ1-3
TGTGCCAGCAGTACCTTCGGACCAGGTTCTGAAGCTTTCTTT	CASSTFGPGSEAFF	.	.	TRBV27	TRBJ1-1
TGTGCCAGCAGTGACAGCCTCTCCTACAATGAGCAGTTCTTC	CASSDSLSYNEQFF	once	.	TRBV2	TRBJ2-1